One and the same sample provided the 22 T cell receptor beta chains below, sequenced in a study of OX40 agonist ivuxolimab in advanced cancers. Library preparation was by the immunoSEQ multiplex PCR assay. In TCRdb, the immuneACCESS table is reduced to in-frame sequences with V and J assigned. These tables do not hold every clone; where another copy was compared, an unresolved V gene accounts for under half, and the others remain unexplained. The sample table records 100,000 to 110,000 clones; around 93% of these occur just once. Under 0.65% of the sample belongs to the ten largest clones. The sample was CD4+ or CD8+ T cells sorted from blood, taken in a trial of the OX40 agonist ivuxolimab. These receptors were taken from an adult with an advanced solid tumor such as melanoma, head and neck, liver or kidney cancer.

The DNA for the CDR3 is TGTGCCAGCAGGGGACTAGCGGGAAATTCGGATACGCAGTATTTT. It translates to CASRGLAGNSDTQYF. The chain joins TRBV27 to TRBJ2-3, with 13 bases that match TRBD2. The V gene's germline CDR1 is MNHEY and CDR2 SMNVEV (reference sequence). V was pared by 6 bases and J by 6 bases, with 6 bases of the junction left unmatched. The CDR3 is made up of 15 amino acids.

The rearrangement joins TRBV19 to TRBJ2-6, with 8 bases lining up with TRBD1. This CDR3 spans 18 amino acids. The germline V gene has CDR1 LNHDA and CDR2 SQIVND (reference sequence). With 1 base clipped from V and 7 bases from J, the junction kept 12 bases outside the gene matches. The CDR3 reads CASSIVWTGLFYANVLTF. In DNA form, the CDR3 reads TGTGCCAGTAGTATAGTATGGACAGGGCTTTTTTATGCCAACGTCCTGACTTTC.

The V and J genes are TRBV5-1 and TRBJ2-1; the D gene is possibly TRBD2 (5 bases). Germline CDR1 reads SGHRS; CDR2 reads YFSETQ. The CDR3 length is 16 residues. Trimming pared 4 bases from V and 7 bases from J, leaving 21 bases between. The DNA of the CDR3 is TGCGCCAGCAGCATTACCTTGGTGGGAGTGGGTAATGAGCAGTTCTTC. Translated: CASSITLVGVGNEQFF.

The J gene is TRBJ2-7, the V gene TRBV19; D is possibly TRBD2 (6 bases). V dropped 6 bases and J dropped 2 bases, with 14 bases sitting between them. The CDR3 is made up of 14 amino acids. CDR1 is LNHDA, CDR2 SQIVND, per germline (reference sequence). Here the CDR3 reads CASRSGGTPYEQYF. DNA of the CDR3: TGTGCCAGTAGGTCTGGGGGGACCCCCTACGAGCAGTACTTC.

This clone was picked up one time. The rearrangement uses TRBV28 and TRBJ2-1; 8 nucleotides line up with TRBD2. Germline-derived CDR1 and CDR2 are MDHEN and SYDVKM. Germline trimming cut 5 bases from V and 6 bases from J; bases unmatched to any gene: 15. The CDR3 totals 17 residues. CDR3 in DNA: TGTGCCAGCAGTCCGTACCCCGGGACTAGGCGGTCCAATGAGCAGTTCTTC. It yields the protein CASSPYPGTRRSNEQFF.

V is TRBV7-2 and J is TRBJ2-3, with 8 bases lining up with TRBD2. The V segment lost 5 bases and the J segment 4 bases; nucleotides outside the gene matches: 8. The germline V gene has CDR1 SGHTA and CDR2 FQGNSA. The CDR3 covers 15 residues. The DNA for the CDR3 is TGTGCCAGCAGCCCCCTAGCGGGTGGTTCAGATACGCAGTATTTT. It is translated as CASSPLAGGSDTQYF.

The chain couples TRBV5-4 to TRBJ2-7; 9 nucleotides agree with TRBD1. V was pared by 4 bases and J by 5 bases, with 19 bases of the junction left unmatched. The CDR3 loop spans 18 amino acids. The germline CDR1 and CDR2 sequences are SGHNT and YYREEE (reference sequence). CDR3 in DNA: TGTGCCAGCAGCCATACAAGGTCCGGGGGGACAGGGCTCCACGAGCAGTACTTC. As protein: CASSHTRSGGTGLHEQYF.

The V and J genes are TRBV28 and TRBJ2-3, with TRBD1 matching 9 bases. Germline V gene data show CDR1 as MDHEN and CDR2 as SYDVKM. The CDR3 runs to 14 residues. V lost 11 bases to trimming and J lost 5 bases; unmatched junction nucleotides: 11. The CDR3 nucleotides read TGTGCCGGCTCGGGACAGGGAGGTGGAGATACGCAGTATTTT. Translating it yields CAGSGQGGGDTQYF.

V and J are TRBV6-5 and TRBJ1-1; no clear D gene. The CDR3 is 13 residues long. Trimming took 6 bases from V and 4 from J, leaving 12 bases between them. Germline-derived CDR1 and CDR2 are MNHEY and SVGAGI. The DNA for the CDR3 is TGTGCCAGCAGGTGGGGAGGTGGCACTGAAGCTTTCTTT. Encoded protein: CASRWGGGTEAFF.

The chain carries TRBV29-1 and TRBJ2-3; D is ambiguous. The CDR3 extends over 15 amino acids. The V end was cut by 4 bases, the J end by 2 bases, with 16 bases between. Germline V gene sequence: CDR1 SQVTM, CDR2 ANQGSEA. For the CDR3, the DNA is TGCAGCGTTGTAGGTTCTCTGGAACCCACAGATACGCAGTATTTT. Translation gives CSVVGSLEPTDTQYF.

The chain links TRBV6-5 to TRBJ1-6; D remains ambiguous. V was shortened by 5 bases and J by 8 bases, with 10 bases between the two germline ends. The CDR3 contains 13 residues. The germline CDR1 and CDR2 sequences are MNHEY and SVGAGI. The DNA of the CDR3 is TGTGCCAGCAGTAAGAGGGAGGATTCACCCCTCCACTTT. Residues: CASSKREDSPLHF.

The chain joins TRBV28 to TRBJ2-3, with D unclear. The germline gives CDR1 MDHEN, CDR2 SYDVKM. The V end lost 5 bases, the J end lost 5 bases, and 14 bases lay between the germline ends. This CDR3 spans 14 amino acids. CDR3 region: CASSPRVGRDTQYF. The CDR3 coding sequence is TGTGCCAGCAGTCCTCGCGTGGGCAGAGATACGCAGTATTTT.

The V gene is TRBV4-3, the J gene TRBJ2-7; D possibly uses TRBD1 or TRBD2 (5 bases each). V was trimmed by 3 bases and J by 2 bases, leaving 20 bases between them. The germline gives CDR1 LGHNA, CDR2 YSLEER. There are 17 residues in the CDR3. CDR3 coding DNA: TGCGCCAGCAGCCACATGTCCGGGGCAGGGAAAGCCTACGAGCAGTACTTC. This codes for CASSHMSGAGKAYEQYF.

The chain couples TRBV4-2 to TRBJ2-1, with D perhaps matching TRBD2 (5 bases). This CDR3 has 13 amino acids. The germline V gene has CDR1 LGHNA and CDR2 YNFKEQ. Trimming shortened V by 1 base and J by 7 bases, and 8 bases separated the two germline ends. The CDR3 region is CASSQAGMNEQFF. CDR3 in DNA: TGTGCCAGCAGCCAAGCGGGAATGAATGAGCAGTTCTTC.

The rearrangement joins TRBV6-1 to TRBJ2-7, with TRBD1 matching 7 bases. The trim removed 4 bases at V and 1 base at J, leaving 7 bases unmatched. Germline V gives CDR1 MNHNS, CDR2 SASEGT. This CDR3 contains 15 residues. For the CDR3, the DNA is TGTGCCAGCAGTGCCCCGACAGGGTTGTCCTACGAGCAGTACTTC. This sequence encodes CASSAPTGLSYEQYF.

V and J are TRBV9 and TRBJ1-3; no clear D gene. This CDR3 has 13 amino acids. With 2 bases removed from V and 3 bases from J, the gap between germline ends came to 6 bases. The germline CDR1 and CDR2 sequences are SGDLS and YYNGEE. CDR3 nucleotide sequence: TGTGCCAGCAGCGTCATAGGTGGAAACACCATATATTTT. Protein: CASSVIGGNTIYF.

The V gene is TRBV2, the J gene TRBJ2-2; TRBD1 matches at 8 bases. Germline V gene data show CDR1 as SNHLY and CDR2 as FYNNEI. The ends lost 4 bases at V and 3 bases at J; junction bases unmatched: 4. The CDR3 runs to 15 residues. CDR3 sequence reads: CASSVETGDTGELFF. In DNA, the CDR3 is TGTGCCAGCAGTGTTGAGACAGGGGACACCGGGGAGCTGTTTTTT. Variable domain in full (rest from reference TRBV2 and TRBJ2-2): EPEVTQTPSHQVTQMGQEVILRCVPISNHLYFYWYRQILGQKVEFLVSFYNNEISEKSEIFDDQFSVERPDGSNFTLKIRSTKLEDSAMYFCASSVETGDTGELFFGEGSRLTVL.

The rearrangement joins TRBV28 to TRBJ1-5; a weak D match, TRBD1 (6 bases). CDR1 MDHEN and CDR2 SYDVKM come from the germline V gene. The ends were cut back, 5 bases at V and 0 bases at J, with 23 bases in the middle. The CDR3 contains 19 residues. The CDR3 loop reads CASSPIQGGWSYSNQPQHF. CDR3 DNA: TGTGCCAGCAGTCCAATACAGGGTGGTTGGTCCTATAGCAATCAGCCCCAGCATTTT.

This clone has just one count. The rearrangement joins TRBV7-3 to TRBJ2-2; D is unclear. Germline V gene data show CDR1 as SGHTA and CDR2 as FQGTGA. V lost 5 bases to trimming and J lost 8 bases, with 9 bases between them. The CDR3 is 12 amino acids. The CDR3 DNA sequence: TGTGCCAGCAGCCCAGTCGAGGGGGAGCTGTTTTTT. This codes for CASSPVEGELFF. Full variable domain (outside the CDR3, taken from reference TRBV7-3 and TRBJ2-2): GAGVSQTPSNKVTEKGKYVELRCDPISGHTALYWYRQSLGQGPEFLIYFQGTGAADDSGLPNDRFFAVRPEGSVSTLKIQRTERGDSAVYLCASSPVEGELFFGEGSRLTVL.

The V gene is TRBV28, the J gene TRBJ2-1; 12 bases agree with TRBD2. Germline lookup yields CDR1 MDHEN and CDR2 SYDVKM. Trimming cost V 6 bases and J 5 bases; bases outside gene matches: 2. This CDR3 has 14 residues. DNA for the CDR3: TGTGCCAGCAGGCGGACTAGCGGGAACAATGAGCAGTTCTTC. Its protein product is CASRRTSGNNEQFF.

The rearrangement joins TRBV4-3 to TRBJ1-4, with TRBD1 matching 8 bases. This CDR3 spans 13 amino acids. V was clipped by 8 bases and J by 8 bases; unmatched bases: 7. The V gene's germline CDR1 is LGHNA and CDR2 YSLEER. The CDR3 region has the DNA TGCGCCAGCGGGCTAGACAGGGGAGAAAAACTGTTTTTT. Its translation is CASGLDRGEKLFF.

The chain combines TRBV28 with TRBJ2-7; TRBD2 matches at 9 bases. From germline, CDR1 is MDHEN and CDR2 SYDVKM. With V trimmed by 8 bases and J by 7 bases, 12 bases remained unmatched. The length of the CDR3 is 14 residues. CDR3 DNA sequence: TGTGCCAGCCAACTTAGCGGGAGTTTCTATGAGCAGTACTTC. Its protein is CASQLSGSFYEQYF.